This T cell receptor (beta chain) was observed in a study of early T cells in non-severe SARS-CoV-2 infection. The study's findings and limits: Using VDJdb, the matching emphasized anti-spike CD8 responses while missing private and CD4 specificities.

TCRdb analysed the 5' RACE reads with MiXCR anew, one entry per CDR3 protein. This sample has 55,000 to 75,000 distinct CDR3 sequences, with approximately 6% found just once. Germline lookup yields CDR1 SGHTA and CDR2 FQGNSA. The CDR3 contains 14 residues. The J segment lost 3 bases and the V segment lost 5 bases, leaving 6 bases of the junction unmatched. Concerning this clonotype: Its antigen is still unknown.

The TCR sequence derives from an adult who was a healthcare worker with PCR-confirmed SARS-CoV-2 infection or an uninfected control (not recorded which). The specimen was whole blood, collected at baseline. V is TRBV7-2 and J is TRBJ2-5; 7 positions agree with TRBD1. Here the CDR3 DNA reads TGTGCCAGCAGCCTTGGGACAGAGGAAGAGACCCAGTACTTC. This encodes CASSLGTEEETQYF.